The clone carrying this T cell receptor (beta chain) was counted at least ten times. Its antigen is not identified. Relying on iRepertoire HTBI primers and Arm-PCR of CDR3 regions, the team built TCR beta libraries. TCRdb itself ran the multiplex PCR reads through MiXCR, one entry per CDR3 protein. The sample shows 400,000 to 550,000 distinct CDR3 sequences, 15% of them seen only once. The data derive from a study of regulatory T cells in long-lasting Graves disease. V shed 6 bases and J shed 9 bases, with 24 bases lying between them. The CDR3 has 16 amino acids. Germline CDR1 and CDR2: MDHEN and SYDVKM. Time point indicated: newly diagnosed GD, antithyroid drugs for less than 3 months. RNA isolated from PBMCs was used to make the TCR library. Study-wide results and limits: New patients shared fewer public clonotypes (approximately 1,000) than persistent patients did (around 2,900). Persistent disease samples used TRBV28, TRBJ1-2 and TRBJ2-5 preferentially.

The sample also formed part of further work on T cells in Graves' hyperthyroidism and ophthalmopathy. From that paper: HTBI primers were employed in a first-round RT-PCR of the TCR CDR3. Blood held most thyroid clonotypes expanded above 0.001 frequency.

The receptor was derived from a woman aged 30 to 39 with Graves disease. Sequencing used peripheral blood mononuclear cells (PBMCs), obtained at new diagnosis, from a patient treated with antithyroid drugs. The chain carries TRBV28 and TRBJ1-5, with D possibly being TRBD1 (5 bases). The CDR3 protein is CASSPPGTSFPWPQHF. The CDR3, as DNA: TGTGCCAGCAGCCCACCCGGGACCTCCTTCCCATGGCCCCAGCATTTT.